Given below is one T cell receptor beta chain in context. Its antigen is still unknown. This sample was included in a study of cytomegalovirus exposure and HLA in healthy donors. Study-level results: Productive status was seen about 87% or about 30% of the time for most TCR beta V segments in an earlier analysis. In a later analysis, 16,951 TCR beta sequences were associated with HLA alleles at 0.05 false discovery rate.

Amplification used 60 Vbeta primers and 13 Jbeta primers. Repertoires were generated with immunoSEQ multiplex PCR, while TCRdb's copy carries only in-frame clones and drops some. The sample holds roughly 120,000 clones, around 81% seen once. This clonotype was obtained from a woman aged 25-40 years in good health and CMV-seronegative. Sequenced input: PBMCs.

CDR3 DNA: TGTGCCAGCAGCGTAGCTTCGCAGGGGGCAAACACCATATATTTT. Its protein is CASSVASQGANTIYF. V and J are TRBV9 and TRBJ1-3; TRBD1 matches 8 bases. V gave up 0 bases and J gave up 6 bases; unmatched junction bases: 5. The CDR3 covers 15 residues. Germline CDR1 and CDR2: SGDLS and YYNGEE.